The sequence of this TCR beta chain was determined in a study of blood T cell repertoires in COVID-19 (dated by TCRdb to about 2020). For context, the study as a whole: Recovered participants in ImmuneRACE Cohort 3 were defined by two consecutive negative NP/OP PCR tests, clearance by a healthcare professional, or resolution of symptoms. The collaborator samples originated in the United States, Italy and Spain and spanned the acute and convalescent phases of COVID-19. The material from the prospective study consisted of cDNA or gDNA derived from T cells, B-cell-depleted T cells, or PBMCs. Deeply sampled blood TCRbeta repertoires from subjects exposed to, actively infected with, or recovered from COVID-19 were included in the dataset. The repertoires were made available in a free public database intended to serve as a resource for research on the immune response to SARS-CoV-2. Samples were obtained from the ongoing ImmuneRACE study (first 160 participants) and from 950 to 1,500 subjects provided by 6 global collaborators. A de-identified subject ID, COVID-19 status, age in years and sex were almost always included in the sample metadata. HLA class I and class II types, where available, came from metadata supplied by the sample provider rather than from assay-based typing. What the study reported, not specific to this receptor: Clinical and demographic metadata were provided uncurated, with the amount varying by source and participant.

In the prospective study, participants were roughly 18 to 100 years old, resided in 20 to 30 geographic areas of the United States, and were enrolled through a virtual design. In the prospective study, cohorts were assigned on the basis of participant-reported clinical history obtained from a screening survey and a study questionnaire. Each participant in the prospective study had whole blood, serum and a nasopharyngeal or oropharyngeal swab collected by mobile phlebotomists. Additional blood draws and questionnaires over an approximately 2-month period could optionally be provided by prospective study participants. Before DNA extraction, prospective study blood samples were shipped either frozen or at room temperature. Reading from cysteine to phenylalanine, the CDR3 counts 16 amino acids. Only CDR3 DNA remains: 48 bases, in frame from the first base. CDR1 and CDR2 were assigned from the germline V gene (reference sequence) as MNHEY and SMNVEV. For this chain, trimming is 4 bases at the V end and 8 bases at the J end, and the number of junction bases without a gene match is 7.

TCRbeta CDR3 regions were amplified from genomic DNA using the immunoSEQ Assay, a bias-controlled multiplex PCR. Regarding the original processing steps: Nucleated cell counts per sample were estimated from amplification of reference gene primers within the assay. To quantify the absolute abundance of each unique TCRbeta CDR3 rearrangement, sequence reads were collapsed and filtered. Productive Simpson clonality was computed per sample as the square root of Simpson's diversity index over productive rearrangements. The source is immuneACCESS, and TCRdb retained only in-frame sequences with V and J called. Part of the clones is not carried over; for the studies checked, unresolved V genes explain less than half of this, and the remainder is unexplained. D and trimming were read from the DNA, whereas the V and J calls and clone size are those reported in that table. The sample table lists 200,000 to 250,000 clones, 86% of them with a count of one. The ten largest make up roughly 3.2% of the sample.

Comments on this clone: Its binding antigen is unknown. It has no much larger one-base neighbor in the sample; base qualities were not kept.

The sequence links TRBV27 to TRBJ2-1; TRBD2 aligns with 14 central bases. The sequence came from a woman between 50 and 59 years old in a cohort exposed to, infected with or recovered from COVID-19 (not recorded which). The sequencing input was PBMCs or T cells enriched from blood (not recorded which). The CDR3 region has the sequence CASSSTGLAGVDEQFF. The DNA reads as follows: TGTGCCAGCAGTTCCACGGGACTAGCGGGGGTCGATGAGCAGTTCTTC.